Here is one T cell receptor (beta chain) with its context. Clones were read by immunoSEQ multiplex PCR, and TCRdb kept only the in-frame ones, dropping some. The profile covers some 180,000 clones, with nearly 80% appearing a single time and approximately 15% taken by the ten largest. Participants came from about 24 US areas, aged about 18 to 100 years. This sample is drawn from a study of blood T cell repertoires in COVID-19. Overall study context: PBMCs, B-cell-depleted T cells, or T cells provided the cDNA or gDNA that made up the material.

V gave up 6 bases and J gave up 2 bases, with 11 bases separating them. The germline V gene has CDR1 SGHTA and CDR2 FQGNSA. The CDR3 runs 15 residues. This receptor was taken from a man aged 55 to 70 who had been exposed to COVID-19. This sequence joins TRBV7-2 and TRBJ2-6; possible D gene TRBD1, 6 bases. Specimen: PBMCs or T cells enriched from blood (not recorded which). CDR3 in amino acids: CASSTTGTGANVLTF. CDR3 in DNA: TGTGCCAGCAGTACCACAGGGACTGGGGCCAACGTCCTGACTTTC.